The 25 T cell receptor beta chains below all came from one sample that was sequenced in a study of blood T cells in healthy people across ages. Through a sample-barcoded 5' primer and a J-beta primer mix, a second PCR was run for about 6 to 11 cycles. TCRdb processed the 5' RACE reads anew with MiXCR; each CDR3 protein has one entry. The sample yields roughly 800,000 distinct CDR3 sequences, 20% to 30% seen once. The data were also submitted as part of a second study, on T cells of mothers and their children.

The sequencing sample was made of blood. These receptors were taken from a boy between 10 and 17 years old in good health.

The CDR3 is CSASPGNYGYTF. As DNA, the CDR3 is TGCAGTGCTAGTCCGGGAAACTATGGCTACACCTTC. The V and J genes are TRBV20-1 and TRBJ1-2, with no clear D. With 3 bases removed from V and 2 bases from J, the gap between germline ends came to 7 bases. The CDR3 totals 12 residues. CDR1 is DFQATT and CDR2 is SNEGSKA in the germline V gene (reference sequence).

The chain combines TRBV29-1 with TRBJ2-3; TRBD2 might be the D (5 bases). The CDR3 spans 14 residues. The V gene lost 2 bases and the J gene lost 1 base, with 10 bases spanning the gap. Germline V gene lookup returns CDR1 SQVTM and CDR2 ANQGSEA. The CDR3 spells CSVEIATRTDTQYF. In nucleotides, the CDR3 is TGCAGCGTTGAAATAGCGACACGCACAGATACGCAGTATTTT.

The chain recombines TRBV5-5 with TRBJ2-2; unclear D gene. The CDR3 consists of 13 residues. V dropped 2 bases and J dropped 6 bases, with 8 bases sitting between them. Germline V gene sequence: CDR1 SGHKS, CDR2 YYEKEE (reference sequence). This CDR3 reads CASSFSWAGELFF. CDR3 in DNA: TGTGCCAGCAGCTTTTCGTGGGCCGGGGAGCTGTTTTTT.

This clonotype was seen a handful of times. The chain links TRBV15 to TRBJ2-3; D unresolved. This CDR3 is 15 amino acids long. Trimming cost V 3 bases and J 6 bases, with 16 bases left between them. The germline CDR1 and CDR2 sequences are LNHNV and YYDKDF (reference sequence). The CDR3 is CATSRDPRAFDTQYF. The CDR3, as DNA: TGTGCCACCAGCAGGGACCCCCGCGCTTTTGATACGCAGTATTTT.

This clonotype was seen a handful of times. The chain combines TRBV19 with TRBJ2-3; D remains ambiguous. V shed 3 bases and J shed 0 bases, with 13 bases lying between them. Germline V gene sequence: CDR1 LNHDA, CDR2 SQIVND (reference sequence). The CDR3 covers 16 residues. The DNA for the CDR3 is TGTGCCAGTAGTATTGGCACAGATCCTAGCACAGATACGCAGTATTTT. It specifies CASSIGTDPSTDTQYF.

The chain couples TRBV6-6 to TRBJ2-7, with D unclear. Germline-derived CDR1 and CDR2 are MNHNY and SVGAGI (reference sequence). Trimming removed 2 bases at V and 5 bases at J, with 7 bases between. This CDR3 comprises 12 residues. CDR3 bases: TGTGCCAGCAGTTACCCAAAGGACGAGCAGTACTTC. As protein: CASSYPKDEQYF.

The chain carries TRBV5-1 and TRBJ2-5; TRBD2 matches 7 bases. The J call could be wrong; TRBJ2-7 is a better fit for the DNA end. The CDR3 has 13 residues. The germline CDR1 and CDR2 sequences are SGHRS and YFSETQ. CDR3 nucleotides: TGCGCCAGCAGCTTGGCAGGGAGGGTCGAGCAGTACTTC. Translation: CASSLAGRVEQYF.

The CDR3 coding sequence is TGTGCCAGTAGGGGACAGGGCACCCTCTACGAGCAGTACTTC. It codes for CASRGQGTLYEQYF. The J gene is TRBJ2-7, the V gene TRBV19; TRBD1 aligns across 9 bases. Germline values: CDR1 LNHDA, CDR2 SQIVND (reference sequence). This CDR3 region has 14 residues. V was clipped by 6 bases and J by 3 bases; unmatched bases: 6.

This clonotype is a singleton in its sample. The chain uses TRBV4-1 and TRBJ2-3; tentative D call: TRBD2 (5 bases). Germline CDR1 is MGHRA and CDR2 is YSYEKL. V was clipped by 1 base and J by 3 bases, with 14 bases between them. The CDR3 runs to 16 residues. The CDR3 DNA is TGCGCCAGCAGCCAAGCACGACTAACTGAGACAGATACGCAGTATTTT. Its protein product is CASSQARLTETDTQYF.

The chain employs TRBV11-2 and TRBJ1-1; D is perhaps TRBD1 (5 bases). This CDR3 comprises 14 residues. V was shortened by 1 base and J by 4 bases, with 10 bases between the two germline ends. From germline, CDR1 is SGHAT and CDR2 FQNNGV. The CDR3 sequence: CASSLGLTGTEAFF. Written as DNA, the CDR3 is TGTGCCAGCAGCTTAGGACTTACAGGCACTGAAGCTTTCTTT.

The chain combines TRBV4-2 with TRBJ2-4, with TRBD2 matching 14 bases. The CDR3 contains 20 residues. Trimming removed 0 bases from V and 5 bases from J; junction bases left unmatched: 12. Germline loops: CDR1 LGHNA, CDR2 YNFKEQ. The CDR3 DNA sequence: TGTGCCAGCAGCCAAGATACCCTCCCGGGACTAGCGGGAGTTGAAAACATTCAGTACTTC. As protein: CASSQDTLPGLAGVENIQYF.

The V gene is TRBV29-1, the J gene TRBJ2-7, with D perhaps matching TRBD2 (6 bases). The CDR3 is made up of 16 amino acids. V dropped 1 base and J dropped 0 bases, with 16 bases sitting between them. Per germline, CDR1 SQVTM and CDR2 ANQGSEA. CDR3 nucleotide sequence: TGCAGCGTTGAAGGATGGGCTAGCGACGCCTCCTACGAGCAGTACTTC. Translated: CSVEGWASDASYEQYF.

This clonotype came up a few times. The chain employs TRBV7-2 and TRBJ2-2; D may be TRBD1 (6 bases). Looked up from germline, CDR1 is SGHTA and CDR2 is FQGNSA. V lost 7 bases to trimming and J lost 2 bases, with 23 bases between them. This CDR3 comprises 18 residues. The CDR3 sequence is CASTQELLTGRNTGELFF. The CDR3 DNA follows: TGTGCCAGCACCCAAGAACTTTTGACAGGCAGAAACACCGGGGAGCTGTTTTTT.

This clonotype was observed a few times. The chain carries TRBV3-1 and TRBJ2-6; D may correspond to TRBD1 or TRBD2 (5 bases each). The CDR3 sequence is 16 residues long. Deletions cut 1 base from V and 4 bases from J, with 11 bases between. Germline V CDR1 and CDR2: LGHDT, YNNKEL (reference sequence). CDR3: CASSQGLGTGANVLTF. The CDR3 nucleotides read TGTGCCAGCAGCCAAGGTTTAGGGACCGGGGCCAACGTCCTGACTTTC.

This clonotype was seen at least ten times. The chain joins TRBV7-9 to TRBJ2-1; D is uncertain. Germline values: CDR1 SEHNR, CDR2 FQNEAQ (reference sequence). Trimming removed 4 bases at V and 3 bases at J, with 7 bases between. The length of the CDR3 is 13 residues. The CDR3 loop is CASSSLDYNEQFF. The CDR3 DNA reads TGTGCCAGCAGCTCGCTCGACTACAATGAGCAGTTCTTC.

The DNA of the CDR3 is TGTGCCAGCAGCATCCTACAGGGTGGGGACACCGGGGAGCTGTTTTTT. It translates to CASSILQGGDTGELFF. This chain links TRBV7-9 with TRBJ2-2, with D maybe TRBD1 (6 bases). The V end was cut by 5 bases, the J end by 3 bases, with 16 bases between. CDR3 length equals 16 residues. Germline CDR1 is SEHNR and CDR2 is FQNEAQ (reference sequence).

This clonotype was counted only a few times. This chain connects TRBV20-1 to TRBJ2-5, with a possible D match to TRBD1 (6 bases). V lost 3 bases to trimming and J lost 1 base, with 18 bases between them. CDR3 length equals 16 residues. Germline loops: CDR1 DFQATT, CDR2 SNEGSKA (reference sequence). The CDR3 reads CSASPPGQLFQETQYF. CDR3 coding DNA: TGCAGTGCTAGTCCCCCTGGACAGCTCTTCCAAGAGACCCAGTACTTC.

Worth noting for this clonotype: One end of the junction is discordant with germline, which a read error may explain. The V and J genes are TRBV9 and TRBJ2-1; 12 bases align to TRBD2. This CDR3 region has 15 residues. Germline V gene lookup returns CDR1 SGDLS and CDR2 YYNGEE. CDR3 sequence (DNA): TGTACCAGCAGCGGTTCCCTAGCGGGAGGGAGTGAGCAGTTCTTC. Translating gives CTSSGSLAGGSEQFF.

The V and J genes are TRBV6-1 and TRBJ1-2; D possibly corresponds to TRBD1 (6 bases). This CDR3 is 15 amino acids long. From germline, CDR1 is MNHNS and CDR2 SASEGT. V gave up 2 bases and J gave up 6 bases, with 16 bases separating them. CDR3 in amino acids: CASSEFLEQGNGYTF. The CDR3 DNA reads TGTGCCAGCAGTGAATTTTTAGAACAGGGAAATGGCTACACCTTC.

The J gene is TRBJ2-5, the V gene TRBV15; D is perhaps TRBD1 (6 bases). The germline CDR1 and CDR2 sequences are LNHNV and YYDKDF (reference sequence). The V gene lost 8 bases and the J gene lost 1 base, with 11 bases spanning the gap. The CDR3 covers 13 residues. This CDR3 reads CATAIQGQETQYF. DNA of the CDR3: TGTGCCACCGCGATACAGGGCCAAGAGACCCAGTACTTC.

This clonotype has a handful of counts. This chain joins TRBV12-3 or TRBV12-4 and TRBJ2-7, with 9 bases aligning to TRBD2. The CDR3 has 13 residues. Trimming at V came to 8 bases and at J to 2 bases, leaving 4 bases not matched to a gene. Here the CDR3 reads CASGLASTYEQYF. The CDR3, as DNA: TGTGCCAGCGGACTAGCGAGCACCTACGAGCAGTACTTC.

This clonotype was observed a few times. The gene calls are TRBV5-1 and TRBJ1-2; 7 nucleotides agree with TRBD1. CDR1 is SGHRS and CDR2 is YFSETQ in the germline V gene. This CDR3 contains 12 residues. The trim removed 4 bases at V and 8 bases at J, leaving 5 bases unmatched. The CDR3 nucleotides read TGCGCCAGCAGCGGGCAGGGGGACGGCTACACCTTC. Residues: CASSGQGDGYTF.

The rearrangement uses TRBV2 and TRBJ2-2; 7 nucleotides match TRBD1. V lost 5 bases and J lost 1; bases outside the gene matches: 4. Germline V gene data show CDR1 as SNHLY and CDR2 as FYNNEI. The CDR3 spans 15 residues. The CDR3 reads CASSRDRMNTGELFF. The CDR3 DNA follows: TGTGCCAGCAGTCGGGACAGAATGAACACCGGGGAGCTGTTTTTT.

The J gene is TRBJ2-5, the V gene TRBV20-1; 10 bases line up with TRBD1. Losses at the gene ends were 6 bases for V and 3 bases for J; bases not matched to a gene: 4. Germline loops: CDR1 DFQATT, CDR2 SNEGSKA (reference sequence). This CDR3 contains 13 residues. The CDR3 here is CSANGQGEETQYF. CDR3 coding DNA: TGCAGTGCGAACGGACAGGGGGAAGAGACCCAGTACTTC.

V is TRBV10-3 and J is TRBJ2-5; no clear D gene. Between the trimmed V and J ends, which lost 2 bases and 2 bases, there was a span of 6 bases. Germline V gives CDR1 ENHRY, CDR2 SYGVKD. The CDR3 consists of 13 residues. CDR3 region: CAISELVQETQYF. The CDR3 nucleotides read TGTGCCATCAGTGAGCTGGTGCAAGAGACCCAGTACTTC.